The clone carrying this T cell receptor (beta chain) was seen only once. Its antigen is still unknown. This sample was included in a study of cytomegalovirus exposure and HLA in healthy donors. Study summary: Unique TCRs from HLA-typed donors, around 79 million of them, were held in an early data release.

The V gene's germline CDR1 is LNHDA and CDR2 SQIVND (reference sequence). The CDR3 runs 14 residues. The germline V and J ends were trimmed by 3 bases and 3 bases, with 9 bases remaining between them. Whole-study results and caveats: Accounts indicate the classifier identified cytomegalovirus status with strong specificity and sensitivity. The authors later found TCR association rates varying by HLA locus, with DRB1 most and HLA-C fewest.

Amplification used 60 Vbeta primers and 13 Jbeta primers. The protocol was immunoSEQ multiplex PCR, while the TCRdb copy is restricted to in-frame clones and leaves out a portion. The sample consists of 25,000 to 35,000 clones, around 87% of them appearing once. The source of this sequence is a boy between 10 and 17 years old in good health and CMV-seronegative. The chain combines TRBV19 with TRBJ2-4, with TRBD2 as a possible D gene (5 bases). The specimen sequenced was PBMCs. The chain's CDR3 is CASSIRGNKNIQYF. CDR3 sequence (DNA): TGTGCCAGTAGTATTCGAGGGAACAAAAACATTCAGTACTTC.